The T cell receptor beta chain under discussion was sequenced for a study of OX40 agonist ivuxolimab in advanced cancers. Overall study context: Patients were treated with intravenous ivuxolimab, dosed at 0.01 to 10 mg/kg and infused every 2 weeks.

The ends were cut back, 4 bases at V and 8 bases at J, with 11 bases in the middle. The CDR3 has 12 amino acids. In germline, CDR1 is SGHTA, CDR2 FQGTGA. Produced via immunoSEQ multiplex PCR; TCRdb's table is partial and in-frame only. This sample has tens of thousands of clones; roughly nine tenths occur once, and the top ten carry around 4%. Specimen: CD4+ or CD8+ T cells sorted from blood, collected in a trial of the OX40 agonist ivuxolimab. This TCR derives from an adult with an advanced solid tumor such as melanoma, head and neck, liver or kidney cancer. J is TRBJ1-2 and V is TRBV7-3; D is uncertain. CDR3 DNA sequence: TGTGCCAGCAGCTCCCCCAAGAAGGGCTACACCTTC. Its protein is CASSSPKKGYTF.